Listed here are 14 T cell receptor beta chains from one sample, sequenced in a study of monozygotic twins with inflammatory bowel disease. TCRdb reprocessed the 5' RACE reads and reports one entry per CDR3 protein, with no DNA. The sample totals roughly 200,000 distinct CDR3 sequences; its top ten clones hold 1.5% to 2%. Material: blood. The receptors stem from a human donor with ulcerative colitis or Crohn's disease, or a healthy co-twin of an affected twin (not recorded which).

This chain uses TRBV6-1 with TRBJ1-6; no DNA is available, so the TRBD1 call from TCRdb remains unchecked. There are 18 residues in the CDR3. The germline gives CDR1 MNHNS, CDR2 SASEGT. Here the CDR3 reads CASSNHRGARSYNSPLHF.

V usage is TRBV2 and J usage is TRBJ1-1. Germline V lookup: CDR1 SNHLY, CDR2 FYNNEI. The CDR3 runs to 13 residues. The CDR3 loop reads CASNGDRNTEAFF. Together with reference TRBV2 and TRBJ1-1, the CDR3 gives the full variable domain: EPEVTQTPSHQVTQMGQEVILRCVPISNHLYFYWYRQILGQKVEFLVSFYNNEISEKSEIFDDQFSVERPDGSNFTLKIRSTKLEDSAMYFCASNGDRNTEAFFGQGTRLTVV.

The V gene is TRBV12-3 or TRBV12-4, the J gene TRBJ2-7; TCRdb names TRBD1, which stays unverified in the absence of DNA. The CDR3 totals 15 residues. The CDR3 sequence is CASSLVDRVIHEQYF.

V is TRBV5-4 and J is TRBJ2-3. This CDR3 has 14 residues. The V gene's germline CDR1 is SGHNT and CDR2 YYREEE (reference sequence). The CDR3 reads CASSLARGTDTQYF.

The CDR3 loop reads CASRLTGLGNEQFF. The V call is TRBV5-1, the J call TRBJ2-1; with no DNA, the TCRdb D assignment of TRBD1 cannot be verified. Germline values: CDR1 SGHRS, CDR2 YFSETQ. This CDR3 is 14 amino acids long.

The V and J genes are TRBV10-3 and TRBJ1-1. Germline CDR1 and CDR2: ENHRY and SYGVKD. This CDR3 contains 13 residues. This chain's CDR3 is CAINTTPNTEAFF.

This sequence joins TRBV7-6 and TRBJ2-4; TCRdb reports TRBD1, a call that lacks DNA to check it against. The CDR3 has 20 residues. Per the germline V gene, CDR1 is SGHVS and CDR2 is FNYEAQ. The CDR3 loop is CASSPDPGTGYVGGQNIQYF.

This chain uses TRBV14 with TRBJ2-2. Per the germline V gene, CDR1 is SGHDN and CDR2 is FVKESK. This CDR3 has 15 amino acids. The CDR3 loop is CASRTTGSNTGELFF.

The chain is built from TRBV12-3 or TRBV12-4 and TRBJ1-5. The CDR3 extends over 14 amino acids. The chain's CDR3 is CASSLREVNQPQHF.

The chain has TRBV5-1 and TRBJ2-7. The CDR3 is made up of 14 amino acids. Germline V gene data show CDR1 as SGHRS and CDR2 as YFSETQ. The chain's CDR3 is CASSLGQGFHEQYF. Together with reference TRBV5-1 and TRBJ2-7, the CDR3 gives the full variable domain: KAGVTQTPRYLIKTRGQQVTLSCSPISGHRSVSWYQQTPGQGLQFLFEYFSETQRNKGNFPGRFSGRQFSNSRSEMNVSTLELGDSALYLCASSLGQGFHEQYFGPGTRLTVT.

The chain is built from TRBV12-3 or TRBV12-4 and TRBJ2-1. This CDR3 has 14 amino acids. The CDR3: CASSFGQPYNEQFF.

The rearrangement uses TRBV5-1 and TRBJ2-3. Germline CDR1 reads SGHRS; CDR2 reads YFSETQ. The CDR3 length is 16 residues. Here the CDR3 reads CASSLSVAASTDTQYF.

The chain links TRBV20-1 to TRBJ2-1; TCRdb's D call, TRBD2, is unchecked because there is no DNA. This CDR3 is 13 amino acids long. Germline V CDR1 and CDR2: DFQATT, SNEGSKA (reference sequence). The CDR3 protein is CSVGTSGYNEQFF.

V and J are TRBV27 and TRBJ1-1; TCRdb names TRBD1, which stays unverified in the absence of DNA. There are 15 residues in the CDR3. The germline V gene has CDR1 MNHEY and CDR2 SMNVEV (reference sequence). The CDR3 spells CASSFEMTGGLKAFF.